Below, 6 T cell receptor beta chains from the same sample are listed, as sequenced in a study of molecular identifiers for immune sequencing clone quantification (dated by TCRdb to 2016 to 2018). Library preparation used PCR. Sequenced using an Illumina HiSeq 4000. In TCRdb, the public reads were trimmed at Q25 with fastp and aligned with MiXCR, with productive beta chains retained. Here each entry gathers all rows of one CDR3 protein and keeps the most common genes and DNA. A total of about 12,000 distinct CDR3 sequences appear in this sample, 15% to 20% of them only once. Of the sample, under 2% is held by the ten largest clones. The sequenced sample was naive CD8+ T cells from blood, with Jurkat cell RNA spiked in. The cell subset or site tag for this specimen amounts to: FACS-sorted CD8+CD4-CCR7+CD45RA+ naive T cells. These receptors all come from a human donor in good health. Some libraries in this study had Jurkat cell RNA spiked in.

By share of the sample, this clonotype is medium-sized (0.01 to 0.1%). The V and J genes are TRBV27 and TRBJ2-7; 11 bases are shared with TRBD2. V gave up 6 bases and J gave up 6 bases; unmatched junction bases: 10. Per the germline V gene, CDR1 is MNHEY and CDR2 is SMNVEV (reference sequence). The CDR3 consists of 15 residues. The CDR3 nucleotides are TGTGCCAGCAGGCCCGTATTAGCGGGAGGGCGCGAGCAGTACTTC. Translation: CASRPVLAGGREQYF.

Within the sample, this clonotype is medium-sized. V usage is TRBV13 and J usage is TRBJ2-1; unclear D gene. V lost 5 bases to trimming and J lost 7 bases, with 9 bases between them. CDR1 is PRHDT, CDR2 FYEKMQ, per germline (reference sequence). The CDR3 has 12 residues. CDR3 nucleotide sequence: TGTGCCAGCAGCGCCCGTAGAAATGAGCAGTTCTTC. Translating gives CASSARRNEQFF. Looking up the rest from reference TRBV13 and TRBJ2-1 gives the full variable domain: AAGVIQSPRHLIKEKRETATLKCYPIPRHDTVYWYQQGPGQDPQFLISFYEKMQSDKGSIPDRFSAQQFSDYHSELNMSSLELGDSALYFCASSARRNEQFFGPGTRLTVL.

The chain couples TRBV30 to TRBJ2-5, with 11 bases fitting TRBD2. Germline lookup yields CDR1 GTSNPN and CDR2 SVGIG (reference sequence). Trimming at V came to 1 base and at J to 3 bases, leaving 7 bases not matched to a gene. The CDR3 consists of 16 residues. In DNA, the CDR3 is TGTGCCTGGAGTGGACTAGCGGGACCTGGGGAAGAGACCCAGTACTTC. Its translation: CAWSGLAGPGEETQYF. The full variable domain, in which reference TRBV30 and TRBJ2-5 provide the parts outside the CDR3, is SQTIHQWPATLVQPVGSPLSLECTVEGTSNPNLYWYRQAAGRGLQLLFYSVGIGQISSEVPQNLSASRPQDRQFILSSKKLLLSDSGFYLCAWSGLAGPGEETQYFGPGTRLLVL.

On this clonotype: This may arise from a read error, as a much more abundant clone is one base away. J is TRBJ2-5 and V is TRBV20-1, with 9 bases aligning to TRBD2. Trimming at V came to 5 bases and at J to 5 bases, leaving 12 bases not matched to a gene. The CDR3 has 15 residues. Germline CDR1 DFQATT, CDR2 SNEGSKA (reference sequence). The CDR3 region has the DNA TGCAGTGCTGATCTAGCGGGGAGGACCCATGAGACCCAGTACTTC. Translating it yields CSADLAGRTHETQYF.

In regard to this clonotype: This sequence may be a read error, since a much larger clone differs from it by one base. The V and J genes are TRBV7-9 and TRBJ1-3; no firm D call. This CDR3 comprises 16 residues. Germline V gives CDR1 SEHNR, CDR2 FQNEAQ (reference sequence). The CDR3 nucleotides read TGTGCCAGCAGCTTAGCTGTAACGATCTCTGGAAACACCACATATTTT. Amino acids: CASSLAVTISGNTTYF.

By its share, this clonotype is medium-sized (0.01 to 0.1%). CDR3 bases: TGTGCCAGCAGCCTAGACAGCCTTAACGAAAAACTGTTTTTT. Protein product: CASSLDSLNEKLFF. This chain connects TRBV7-8 to TRBJ1-4; D possibly corresponds to TRBD1 (5 bases). This CDR3 has 14 amino acids. V lost 5 bases to trimming and J lost 8 bases, with 15 bases between them. The germline V gene encodes CDR1 SGHVS and CDR2 FQNEAQ.